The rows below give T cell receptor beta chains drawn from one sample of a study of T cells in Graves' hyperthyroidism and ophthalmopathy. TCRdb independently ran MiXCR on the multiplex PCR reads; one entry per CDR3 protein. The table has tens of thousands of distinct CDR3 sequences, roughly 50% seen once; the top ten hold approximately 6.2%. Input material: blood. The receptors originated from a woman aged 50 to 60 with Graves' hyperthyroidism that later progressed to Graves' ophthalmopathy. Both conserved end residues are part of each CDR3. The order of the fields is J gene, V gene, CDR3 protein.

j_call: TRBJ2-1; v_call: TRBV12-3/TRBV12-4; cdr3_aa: CASSSRSEQFF
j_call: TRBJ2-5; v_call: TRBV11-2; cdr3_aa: CASSPGRLGSNQPQYF
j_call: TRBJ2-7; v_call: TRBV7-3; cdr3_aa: CASSLRRQASEQYF
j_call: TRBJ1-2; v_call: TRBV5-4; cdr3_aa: CASSLAGGRSNYGYTF
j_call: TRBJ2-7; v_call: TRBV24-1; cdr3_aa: CATSDGQYF
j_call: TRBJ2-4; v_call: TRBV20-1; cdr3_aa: CSASRGRFRKNIQYF
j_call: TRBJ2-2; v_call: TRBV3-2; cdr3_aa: CASSQDLPGAAGELFF
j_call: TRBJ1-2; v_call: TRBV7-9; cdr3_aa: CASSLGRGSSGYTF
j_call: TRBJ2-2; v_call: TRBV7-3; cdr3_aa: CASSDLGGGTGELFF
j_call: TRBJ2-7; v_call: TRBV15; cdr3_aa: CATSRDGTGAYEQYF
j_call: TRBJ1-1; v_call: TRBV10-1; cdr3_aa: CASSESVANTEAFF
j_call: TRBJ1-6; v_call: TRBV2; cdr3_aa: CASKGVGYNSPLHF
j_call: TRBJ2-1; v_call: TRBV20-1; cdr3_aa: CSLKKVGTGNEQFF
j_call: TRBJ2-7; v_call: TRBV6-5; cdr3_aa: CASSPRLAGNYEQYF
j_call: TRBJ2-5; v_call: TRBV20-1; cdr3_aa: CSARVGTETQYF
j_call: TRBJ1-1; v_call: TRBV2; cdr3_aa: CASSEWVARTEAFF
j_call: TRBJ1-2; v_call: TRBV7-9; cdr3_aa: CASSIGAGPYGFTF
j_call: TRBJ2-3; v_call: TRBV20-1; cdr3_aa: CSATPLGHNEQYF
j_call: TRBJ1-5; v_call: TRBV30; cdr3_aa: CAWSRSGWNQPQHF
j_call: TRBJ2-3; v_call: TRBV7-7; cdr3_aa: CASSLRREPYNEQYF
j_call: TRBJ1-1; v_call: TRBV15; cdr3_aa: CATSPRLNTEAFF
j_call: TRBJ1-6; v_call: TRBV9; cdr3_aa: CASHRDTDSPLHF
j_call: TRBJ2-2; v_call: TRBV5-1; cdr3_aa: CASSGGQGSGELFF
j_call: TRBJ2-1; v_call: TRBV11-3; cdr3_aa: CASSPRTGVNTEQFF
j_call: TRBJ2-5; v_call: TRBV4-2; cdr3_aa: CASSQVQGAGETQYF
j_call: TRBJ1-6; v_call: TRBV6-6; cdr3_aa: CASSYSTALQDHLHF
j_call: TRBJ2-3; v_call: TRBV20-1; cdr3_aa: CSARSLAGFHTDTQYF
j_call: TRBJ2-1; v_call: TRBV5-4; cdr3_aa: CASSLAGGGMNNEQFF
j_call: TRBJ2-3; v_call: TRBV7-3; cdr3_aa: CASSKMGLAGSDTQYF
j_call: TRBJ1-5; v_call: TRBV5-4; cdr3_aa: CASSLASWGQRPDFRGRHF
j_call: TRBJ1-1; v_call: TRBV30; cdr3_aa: CAWTPGIQNTEAFF
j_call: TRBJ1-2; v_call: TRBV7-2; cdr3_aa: CASSLASVGLGVMYGYTF
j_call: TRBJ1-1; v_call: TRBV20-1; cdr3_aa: CSARGPNTEAFF
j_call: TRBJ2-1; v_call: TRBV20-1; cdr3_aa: CSAREIAGGEAYNEQFF
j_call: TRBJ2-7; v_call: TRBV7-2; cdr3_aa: CASSPTGGNYEQYF
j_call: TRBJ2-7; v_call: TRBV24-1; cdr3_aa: CATSENRGQHTYEQYF
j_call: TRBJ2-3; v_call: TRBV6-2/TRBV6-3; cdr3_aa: CASRWLAGVADTQYF
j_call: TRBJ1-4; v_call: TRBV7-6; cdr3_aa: CASSLQESSYNEKLFF
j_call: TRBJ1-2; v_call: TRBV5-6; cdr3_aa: CASSSGGVLRGIDGYTF
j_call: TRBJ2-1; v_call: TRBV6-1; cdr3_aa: CASEVAGGRNEQFF
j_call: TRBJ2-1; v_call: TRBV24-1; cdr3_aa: CATSEHTGAHSYEQFF
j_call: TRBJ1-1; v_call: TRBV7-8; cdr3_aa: CASAGTGTEAFF
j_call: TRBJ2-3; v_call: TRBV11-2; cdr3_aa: CASSYLVASGRRADTQYF
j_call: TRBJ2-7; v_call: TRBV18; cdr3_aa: CASSPASSYEQYF
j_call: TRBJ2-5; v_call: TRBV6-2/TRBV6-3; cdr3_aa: CASSRGTSGTEYF
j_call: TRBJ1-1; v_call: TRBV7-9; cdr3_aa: CASSLAGQQNTEAFF